This TCR beta chain comes out of a study of blood T cells in healthy people across ages. Sample donors were healthy Caucasian individuals that came from Russia, aged roughly 6 to 95. Comment on this clonotype: Its antigen is not known. This could be a read error, since a much larger clone is one nucleotide away.

Study outcomes and limitations: Relative to aged donors, long-lived donors carried more naive CD4+ cells and displayed higher diversity. Unknown donor CMV status possibly confounded expanded clonotype changes.

In germline, CDR1 is MNHEY, CDR2 SVGAGI. The CDR3 is 15 residues long. A sample-barcoded 5' primer and a J-beta primer mix were used in a second PCR of roughly 7 to 11 cycles. TCRdb redid the calling of the 5' RACE reads with MiXCR, one entry per CDR3 protein. This sample has roughly 640,000 distinct CDR3 sequences, with approximately 30% found just once. The origin of this receptor is a woman at least 80 years old in good health. The gene calls are TRBV6-5 and TRBJ1-6; TRBD1 is a possible D gene (5 bases). Sequencing was performed on blood. CDR3 loop: CTSTQDGGTNSPLHF. The CDR3 nucleotides read TGTACCAGCACCCAGGATGGGGGAACCAATTCACCCCTCCACTTT.